The clone carrying this TCR beta chain was observed once. This sample was included in a study of blood T cell repertoires in COVID-19. About the research overall: Spain, Italy and the United States supplied samples that represented acute and convalescent COVID-19.

The CDR3 has 18 residues. V lost 2 bases to trimming and J lost 6 bases; unmatched junction nucleotides: 16. CDR1 and CDR2 from the germline V gene are LGHNA and YSLEER. Authors' processing steps: Reference gene primers were amplified, and this amplification served to estimate nucleated cell counts. Assay: immunoSEQ multiplex PCR; the TCRdb copy retains only in-frame clones and omits some. V, J and clone size are taken as reported in that table, and D and trimming were inferred from the DNA itself. The data show some 270,000 clones, about 85% seen once. The sample was peripheral blood. V usage is TRBV4-3 and J usage is TRBJ2-1; 7 bases fit TRBD2. The clonotype was recovered from a human donor with COVID-19, enrolled during active disease. The donor label of this sample is uncertain. The CDR3, as DNA: TGCGCCAGCAGCCAAACCACTTTCTCCAGCGGGATCTCCAATGAGCAGTTCTTC. Its protein is CASSQTTFSSGISNEQFF.